This T cell receptor (beta chain) originates from a study of technical replicates of blood from four donors. Sequenced by immunoSEQ multiplex PCR; TCRdb stores in-frame clones only, minus some. The sample lists approximately 93,000 clones, 85% to 95% occurring once. Source material: T cells isolated from PBMCs. The TCR originated in a human donor in good health.

CDR3 protein: CASSDRDRNNEQFF. The CDR3 nucleotides read TGTGCCAGCAGTGACCGGGACAGGAACAATGAGCAGTTCTTC. The chain has TRBV6-4 and TRBJ2-1, with TRBD1 matching over 8 bases. The ends lost 2 bases at V and 5 bases at J; junction bases unmatched: 2. Germline CDR1 MRHNA, CDR2 SNTAGT. There are 14 residues in the CDR3.